This TCR beta chain emerged from a study of cytomegalovirus exposure and HLA in healthy donors. Study overall: When about 400 donors were genotyped, roughly 82% of them were found to fall in the Caucasian-associated ancestry cluster. Broader study findings: In all likelihood, a cluster of highly shared sequence variants was a sequencing artifact. Earlier analysis yielded a pattern in which most TCR beta V segments were productive about 90% or about 30% of the time. One variant, a missense change in DCLRE1C, was linked in a later analysis to TCR beta V- and J-gene trimming.

Amplification used 60 Vbeta primers and 13 Jbeta primers. Assay used: immunoSEQ multiplex PCR; TCRdb lists only in-frame clones, some missing. The sample shows about 160,000 clones, more than 80% of them seen only once. The germline gives CDR1 MGHRA, CDR2 YSYEKL. This CDR3 is 14 amino acids long. The ends were cut back, 4 bases at V and 4 bases at J, with 13 bases in the middle. Regarding this clone: No antigen is known for it.

Sequencing was carried out using PBMCs. The chain is built from TRBV4-1 and TRBJ1-2; no firm D call. The receptor's source is a woman between 18 and 29 years old in good health and CMV-seronegative. In DNA, the CDR3 is TGCGCCAGCAGCCCGCTCGAGTCAGGCTATGGCTACACCTTC. Translation: CASSPLESGYGYTF.